Each of the 14 T cell receptor beta chains below was sequenced from the same sample in a study of T cells after yellow fever vaccination. Each CDR3 protein gets one entry after TCRdb re-called the 5' RACE reads with MiXCR. The repertoire holds some 150,000 distinct CDR3 sequences, with 5% to 8% as singletons. Sequences were derived from CD4+ T cells sorted from PBMCs, sampled 10 days after the yellow fever booster vaccination. The receptor set was obtained from a young man who received the YFV17D yellow fever vaccine.

This clonotype was detected ten times or more. The chain couples TRBV10-3 to TRBJ2-7, with 11 positions matching TRBD2. The CDR3 runs to 16 residues. Germline V gives CDR1 ENHRY, CDR2 SYGVKD. The V segment lost 1 base and the J segment 1 base; nucleotides outside the gene matches: 3. CDR3 sequence reads: CAISELAGGASYEQYF. DNA for the CDR3: TGTGCCATCAGTGAGTTAGCGGGAGGGGCTTCCTACGAGCAGTACTTC.

This chain links TRBV4-3 with TRBJ1-2, with D possibly matching TRBD1 (5 bases). This CDR3 is built from 16 residues. Trimming stripped 0 bases from V and 8 bases from J, with 19 bases between. Germline loops: CDR1 LGHNA, CDR2 YSLEER. The DNA for the CDR3 is TGCGCCAGCAGCCAAGATTGGGTTGCAGGGAATTCCGGCTACACCTTC. It is translated as CASSQDWVAGNSGYTF.

This clonotype occurred many times. The chain couples TRBV28 to TRBJ2-2; 9 bases line up with TRBD2. CDR3 length: 14 residues. The germline V gene encodes CDR1 MDHEN and CDR2 SYDVKM. V gave up 4 bases and J gave up 10 bases; unmatched junction bases: 7. In nucleotides, the CDR3 is TGTGCCAGCAGTTCTAGCGGGACAAGAGTGGAGCTGTTTTTT. Residues: CASSSSGTRVELFF.

This clonotype showed up many times. The chain employs TRBV7-3 and TRBJ2-5; 9 bases are a match to TRBD1. The CDR3 is 15 residues long. J gave up 5 bases and V 5 bases, and 9 bases lay outside the gene matches. Germline lookup yields CDR1 SGHTA and CDR2 FQGTGA. The CDR3: CASSTGGAGGETQYF. Here the CDR3 DNA reads TGTGCCAGCAGCACAGGGGGCGCGGGTGGGGAGACCCAGTACTTC.

This clonotype was found a few times. V is TRBV12-3 or TRBV12-4 and J is TRBJ2-7, with a weak D call TRBD1 (6 bases). Deletions cut 5 bases from V and 7 bases from J, with 21 bases between. CDR3 size: 15 residues. The CDR3 DNA sequence: TGTGCCAGCAGTCCTCGGACAGAGATTCGTCGGGAGCAGTACTTC. This encodes CASSPRTEIRREQYF.

In regard to this clonotype: Sequence at one end of the junction differs from germline and may be a read error. The chain uses TRBV20-1 and TRBJ2-7; TRBD1 aligns across 7 bases. CDR1 DFQATT and CDR2 SNEGSKA come from the germline V gene (reference sequence). There are 16 residues in the CDR3. CDR3 sequence (DNA): TGCTGTGCTAGAGATTCCTCTGGGCAGGGGGTCTACGAGCAGTACTTC. It codes for CCARDSSGQGVYEQYF.

The sample holds many counts of this clonotype. The chain links TRBV7-6 to TRBJ2-7, with a tentative D call TRBD2 (6 bases). CDR1 SGHVS and CDR2 FNYEAQ come from the germline V gene. The ends were cut back, 5 bases at V and 5 bases at J, with 34 bases in the middle. The CDR3 has 20 amino acids. CDR3 sequence reads: CASSRNTNPGNVGGRDEQYF. In nucleotides, the CDR3 is TGTGCCAGCAGCCGGAACACAAATCCGGGAAACGTCGGGGGAAGGGACGAGCAGTACTTC.

This clonotype showed up many times. The chain carries TRBV27 and TRBJ1-6; possibly TRBD1 for D (6 bases). With 4 bases removed from V and 10 bases from J, the gap between germline ends came to 14 bases. The CDR3 runs 14 residues. Looked up from germline, CDR1 is MNHEY and CDR2 is SMNVEV (reference sequence). In DNA form, the CDR3 reads TGTGCCAGCAGTTCCGGGACAAGTCCCTCACCCCTCCACTTT. This sequence encodes CASSSGTSPSPLHF.

This clonotype has at least ten counts. This chain connects TRBV7-2 to TRBJ2-3; TRBD2 matches 12 bases. This CDR3 contains 17 residues. The V and J ends lost 1 base and 7 bases, in that order; junction bases with no gene match: 9. The germline V gene has CDR1 SGHTA and CDR2 FQGNSA. Here the CDR3 DNA reads TGTGCCAGCAGCTTAGGGCTAGCGGGAGGGTTACGAAATACGCAGTATTTT. Amino acid sequence: CASSLGLAGGLRNTQYF.

This clonotype was found many times. The CDR3 DNA is TGCAGTGCCCTGTCCGGGAGTCCACAATTGAATGAGCAGTTCTTC. This gives the protein CSALSGSPQLNEQFF. The V gene is TRBV20-1, the J gene TRBJ2-1; D perhaps matches TRBD2 (6 bases). Trimming left V 6 bases short and J 7 bases short, with 22 bases between. This CDR3 is built from 15 residues. The germline gives CDR1 DFQATT, CDR2 SNEGSKA (reference sequence).

This clonotype occurred many times. The V gene is TRBV11-2, the J gene TRBJ1-1, with TRBD1 as a possible D gene (5 bases). The CDR3 runs to 17 residues. Germline loops: CDR1 SGHAT, CDR2 FQNNGV. V was cut by 5 bases and J by 0 bases, with 19 bases left in between. CDR3 amino acids: CASSHWTREGMNTEAFF. For the CDR3, the DNA is TGTGCCAGCAGCCACTGGACTAGGGAGGGGATGAACACTGAAGCTTTCTTT. The whole variable domain, filled in from reference TRBV11-2 and TRBJ1-1, reads EAGVAQSPRYKIIEKRQSVAFWCNPISGHATLYWYQQILGQGPKLLIQFQNNGVVDDSQLPKDRFSAERLKGVDSTLKIQPAKLEDSAVYLCASSHWTREGMNTEAFFGQGTRLTVV.

This clonotype was seen repeatedly, ten times or more. The chain is built from TRBV5-1 and TRBJ1-1; D might be TRBD1 (5 bases). Germline-derived CDR1 and CDR2 are SGHRS and YFSETQ. V lost 5 bases and J lost 4, with 6 bases in between. The CDR3 is made up of 11 amino acids. The CDR3: CASRGVTEAFF. The CDR3 region has the DNA TGCGCCAGCAGAGGGGTCACTGAAGCTTTCTTT.

In this sample, this clonotype turned up many times. The chain carries TRBV9 and TRBJ2-7; 11 bases agree with TRBD2. The CDR3 runs 14 residues. The V gene's germline CDR1 is SGDLS and CDR2 YYNGEE. Trimming at V came to 2 bases and at J to 7 bases, leaving 5 bases not matched to a gene. In nucleotides, the CDR3 is TGTGCCAGCAGCGTCGGGACTAGCGGAGGGGAGCAGTACTTC. Its translation is CASSVGTSGGEQYF.

This clonotype was observed many times. CDR3: CSAIGTSGRAMNEQFF. The DNA for the CDR3 is TGCAGTGCTATCGGGACTAGCGGGAGGGCCATGAATGAGCAGTTCTTC. V gene TRBV20-1 combines with J gene TRBJ2-1; TRBD2 agrees at 16 bases. The CDR3 loop spans 16 amino acids. Germline-derived CDR1 and CDR2 are DFQATT and SNEGSKA (reference sequence). After removal of 4 bases from V and 7 bases from J, the junction contained 7 bases not matched to a gene.